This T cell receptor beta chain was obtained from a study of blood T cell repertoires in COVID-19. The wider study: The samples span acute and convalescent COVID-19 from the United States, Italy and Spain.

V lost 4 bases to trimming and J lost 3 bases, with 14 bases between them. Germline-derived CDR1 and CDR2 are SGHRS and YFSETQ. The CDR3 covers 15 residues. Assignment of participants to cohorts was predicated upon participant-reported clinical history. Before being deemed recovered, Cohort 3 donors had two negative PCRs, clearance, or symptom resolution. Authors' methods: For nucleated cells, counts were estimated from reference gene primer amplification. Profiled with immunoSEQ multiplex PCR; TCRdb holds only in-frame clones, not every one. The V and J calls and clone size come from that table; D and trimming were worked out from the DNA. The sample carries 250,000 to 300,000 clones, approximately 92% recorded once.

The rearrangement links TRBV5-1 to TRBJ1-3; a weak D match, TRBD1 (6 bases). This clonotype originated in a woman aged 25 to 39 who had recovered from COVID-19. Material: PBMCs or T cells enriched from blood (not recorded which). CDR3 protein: CASSGTGQRGNTIYF. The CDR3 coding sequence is TGCGCCAGCAGCGGTACGGGACAACGTGGAAACACCATATATTTT.